This T cell receptor beta chain appears in the sequencing data of a study of regulatory T cells in long-lasting Graves disease. Broader study findings: The study found lower TCR diversity in persistent Graves' patients than in newly diagnosed ones.

This clonotype was seen ten or more times. As yet, its antigen is unknown. The CDR3 extends over 16 amino acids. The germline V gene has CDR1 WNHNN and CDR2 SYGVQD (reference sequence). Arm-PCR with iRepertoire HTBI primers amplified the CDR3 regions for these TCR beta libraries. A single record per CDR3 protein comes from TCRdb applying MiXCR to the multiplex PCR reads. Of some 370,000 distinct CDR3 sequences listed, 10% to 15% are singletons. Time point reported: newly diagnosed GD, antithyroid drugs for less than 3 months. The TCR library was made from RNA extracted from PBMCs. This sample was shared with a second study, whose subject was T cells in Graves' hyperthyroidism and ophthalmopathy. As reported in that work: Diagnoses used clinical symptoms, serum thyroxine and TRAb, thyroid ultrasound and orbital computed tomography.

This material consisted of peripheral blood mononuclear cells (PBMCs), taken at new diagnosis, from a patient treated with antithyroid drugs. This chain links TRBV10-1 with TRBJ2-1; 8 bases align to TRBD2. The J call may be wrong; the DNA end is better matched by TRBJ2-3. The receptor was isolated from a woman aged 18-35 years with Graves disease. CDR3 region: CASSESRLAGSDTQYF. The CDR3 region has the DNA TGCGCCAGCAGTGAGTCCCGGCTAGCGGGCTCGGATACGCAGTATTTT.